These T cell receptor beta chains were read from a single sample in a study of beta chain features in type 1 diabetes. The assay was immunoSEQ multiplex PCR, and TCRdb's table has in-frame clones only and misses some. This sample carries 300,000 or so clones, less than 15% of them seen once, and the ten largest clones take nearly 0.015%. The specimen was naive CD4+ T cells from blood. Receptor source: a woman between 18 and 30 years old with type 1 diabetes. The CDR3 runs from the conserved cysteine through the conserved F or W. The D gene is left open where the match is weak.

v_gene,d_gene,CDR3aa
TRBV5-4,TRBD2,CASSQFREGRGNEQFF
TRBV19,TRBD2,CASSIRTSGSSNEQFF
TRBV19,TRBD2,CASSMEGLDVSETQYF
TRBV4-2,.,CASSPGLSNSYNEQFF
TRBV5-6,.,CASSLEATGEQFF
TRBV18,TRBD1,CASSPPGQGNSGANVLTF
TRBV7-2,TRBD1,CASTLLTGVSSYNEQFF
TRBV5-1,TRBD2,CASSLGLAGGGEQFF
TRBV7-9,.,CASSLGPRGGNQPQHF
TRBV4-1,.,CASSQGDTYTGELFF
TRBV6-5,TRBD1,CASSYPGGATNTEAFF
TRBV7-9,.,CASSLAAGQAYTQYF
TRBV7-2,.,CASSLGEGGISYEQYF
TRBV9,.,CASSVAFSSGRTEAFF
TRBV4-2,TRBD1,CASSQEGTASTDTQYF
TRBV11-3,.,CASSLAGPLGTEAFF
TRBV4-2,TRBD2,CASSQEAGAITGELFF
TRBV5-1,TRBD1,CASSGRQGGGDGYTF
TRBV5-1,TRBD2,CASSLIPSGASTDTQYF
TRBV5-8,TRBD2,CASSKRLAGGPNEQFF
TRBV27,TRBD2,CASSSGTSGRAAETQYF
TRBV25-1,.,CASSDTTRRGYTF
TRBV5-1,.,CASTDYTEAFF
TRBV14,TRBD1,CASSPDRGQGDTGELFF
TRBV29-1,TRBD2,CSVSGGSSSYEQYF
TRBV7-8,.,CASSSEGLTYEQYF
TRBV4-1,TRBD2,CASSRLAGVETQYF
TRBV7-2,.,CASSRNRGNTEAFF
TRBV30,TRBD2,CAASGSTDTQYF
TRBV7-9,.,CASSLSTVYTGELFF
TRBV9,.,CASSVDSSTDTQYF
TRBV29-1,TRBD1,CSAPSPHDRGSQETQYF
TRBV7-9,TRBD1,CASSAGQGFGNTIYF
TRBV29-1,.,CSVGPQVNNEQFF
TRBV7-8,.,CASSLVGQGSTEAFF
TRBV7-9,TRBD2,CASSLATSGITDTQYF
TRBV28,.,CASSSPGRDPYEQYF
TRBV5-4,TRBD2,CASSSKATGLAGVGELFF
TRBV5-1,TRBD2,CASSFFGGAAKNIQYF
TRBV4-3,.,CASSQVGGLTDTQYF
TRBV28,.,CASSGAQETQYF
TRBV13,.,CASSQAYTRETQYF
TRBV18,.,CASSPFGTGVYEQYF
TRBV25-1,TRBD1,CASSDTGTALYGYTF
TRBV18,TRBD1,CASSPYGTGDGYTF
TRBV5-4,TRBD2,CASSGGTRSYEQYF
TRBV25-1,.,CASSDLEYGYTF
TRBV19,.,CASSIVSGNEQFF
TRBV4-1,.,CASSQDQGNIQYF
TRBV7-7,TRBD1,CASSAHLGTGSRGETQYF
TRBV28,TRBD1,CASSSGTGGWWTGELFF
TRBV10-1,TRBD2,CASSESVTSGSTDTQYF
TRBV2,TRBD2,CASSELAGSTDTQYF
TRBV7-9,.,CASSLAPGISTGELFF